Following are 10 T cell receptor beta chains from one sample sequenced in a study of identical twins (dated by TCRdb to 2016 to 2017). Libraries were constructed by 5' RACE. The sequencer listed for this sample is Illumina HiSeq 2000. Using fastp trimming at Q25 and MiXCR clonotype assembly, TCRdb reanalyzed the public sequencing data and kept in-frame beta chains. Every CDR3 protein is listed once, alongside the most common genes and DNA of its rows. The sample table records 550,000 to 700,000 distinct CDR3 sequences; approximately 10% of these occur just once. The ten most abundant clones make up more than 2.5% of the sample. The data also belong to a second study, concerning yellow fever vaccine responses in identical twins.

What was sequenced was PBMCs. The origin of the receptors is a woman in her late teens or twenties in good health.

This clonotype was seen ten or more times. The rearrangement links TRBV20-1 to TRBJ2-7, with 9 bases that match TRBD1. There are 14 residues in the CDR3. J lost 3 bases, V lost 6 bases, and 9 bases had no gene match. Germline assignment: CDR1 DFQATT and CDR2 SNEGSKA (reference sequence). CDR3 coding DNA: TGCAGTGCCTATGGACAGGGGCTGGTCTACGAGCAGTACTTC. It is translated as CSAYGQGLVYEQYF.

The gene calls are TRBV12-3 or TRBV12-4 and TRBJ2-7; D is undetermined. Trimming removed 6 bases from V and 5 bases from J, with 17 bases in between. The CDR3 runs to 14 residues. The CDR3 loop reads CASSLSSSRNEQYF. The CDR3 nucleotides read TGTGCCAGCAGCCTATCGAGCAGCAGGAACGAGCAGTACTTC.

Remarks on this clonotype: The junction departs from germline at one end; a sequencing error may be responsible. V and J are TRBV5-6 and TRBJ2-1; unclear D gene. The CDR3 consists of 12 residues. The germline V gene encodes CDR1 SGHDT and CDR2 YYEEEE. The CDR3 coding sequence is TGCGCCAGCAGCTTGAGCGACAATGAGCAGTTCTTC. This sequence encodes CASSLSDNEQFF.

The rearrangement uses TRBV7-2 and TRBJ2-5; D perhaps matches TRBD1 (5 bases). Germline CDR1 and CDR2: SGHTA and FQGNSA. V lost 3 bases and J lost 5, with 16 bases in between. This CDR3 has 15 amino acids. The CDR3 is CASSFPGRKGETQYF. The CDR3 bases are TGTGCCAGCAGCTTTCCTGGCAGAAAGGGGGAGACCCAGTACTTC.

J is TRBJ2-3 and V is TRBV3-1; 7 positions match TRBD2. The J segment lost 4 bases and the V segment lost 4 bases, leaving 8 bases of the junction unmatched. The CDR3 runs 15 residues. CDR1 and CDR2 (germline): LGHDT, YNNKEL (reference sequence). The CDR3 DNA sequence: TGTGCCAGCAGCCTCCAGCGGGGAGGACCAGATACGCAGTATTTT. This codes for CASSLQRGGPDTQYF.

This chain links TRBV24-1 with TRBJ2-5, with 8 bases lining up with TRBD1. J lost 3 bases, V lost 5 bases, and 4 bases had no gene match. The CDR3 length is 14 residues. Germline lookup yields CDR1 KGHDR and CDR2 SFDVKD. CDR3 coding DNA: TGTGCCACCAGTGCAGGGGGCGAGGAAGAGACCCAGTACTTC. Its protein product is CATSAGGEEETQYF.

In its sample, this clonotype was seen a few times. The rearrangement joins TRBV6-2 or TRBV6-3 to TRBJ2-6; D might be TRBD1 (5 bases). V lost 2 bases to trimming and J lost 0 bases, with 14 bases between them. Germline-derived CDR1 and CDR2 are MNHEY and SVGEGT. CDR3 size: 18 residues. CDR3 sequence reads: CASSYGAASLSGANVLTF. The CDR3 region has the DNA TGTGCCAGCAGTTACGGGGCAGCCTCACTCTCTGGGGCCAACGTCCTGACTTTC.

This sequence joins TRBV7-9 and TRBJ2-3; 8 nucleotides align to TRBD2. This CDR3 contains 16 residues. The junction had 8 bases not matched to a gene; V was cut back by 3 bases and J by 3 bases. Germline CDR1 is SEHNR and CDR2 is FQNEAQ (reference sequence). CDR3 region: CASSFLPGGSTDTQYF. The CDR3 nucleotides read TGTGCCAGCAGCTTTCTACCGGGGGGGTCTACAGATACGCAGTATTTT.

The sample holds a few counts of this clonotype. The rearrangement joins TRBV18 to TRBJ2-7, with TRBD1 identical over 8 bases. Per the germline V gene, CDR1 is KGHSH and CDR2 is LQKENI. The V segment lost 4 bases and the J segment 7 bases; nucleotides outside the gene matches: 6. The CDR3 loop spans 13 amino acids. As DNA, the CDR3 is TGTGCCAGCTCACGGGACAGGATAAAAGAGCAGTACTTC. Its translation: CASSRDRIKEQYF.

The rearrangement links TRBV7-2 to TRBJ2-3; TRBD1 matches 9 bases. The CDR3 totals 14 residues. Per the germline V gene, CDR1 is SGHTA and CDR2 is FQGNSA. V gave up 5 bases and J gave up 4 bases; unmatched junction bases: 4. The CDR3 nucleotides read TGTGCCAGCAGCCCGGGGACAGGGTCAGATACGCAGTATTTT. Its translation is CASSPGTGSDTQYF.